Listed below are T cell receptor beta chains from one sample, sequenced in a study of T and B cells in COVID-19 patients. One entry per CDR3 protein, called by TCRdb with MiXCR from the multiplex PCR reads. The sample consists of more than 9,500 distinct CDR3 sequences, under 35% of them appearing once. The sequencing sample was made of blood. The receptors were sampled from a human donor who had recovered from COVID-19. Both conserved end residues are part of each CDR3. Each record gives: J gene, CDR3 length, clone size, D gene, V gene, CDR3 protein, CDR3 DNA. A D gene is named only where the DNA matches it firmly. Rows may omit the clone size; those that give it use once, few, many or a size class.

j_call: TRBJ2-2
cdr3_length: 17
clone_size: -
d_call: TRBD1
v_call: TRBV6-5
cdr3_aa: CASSYGGPGTGPGELFF
cdr3_nt: TGTGCCAGCAGTTACGGGGGTCCCGGGACAGGCCCCGGGGAGCTGTTTTTT

j_call: TRBJ1-1
cdr3_length: 15
clone_size: few
d_call: -
v_call: TRBV6-5
cdr3_aa: CASSYSSGGYTEAFF
cdr3_nt: TGTGCCAGCAGTTACTCCTCAGGAGGGTACACTGAAGCTTTCTTT

j_call: TRBJ1-5
cdr3_length: 13
clone_size: many
d_call: -
v_call: TRBV19
cdr3_aa: CASRDSLNQPQHF
cdr3_nt: TGTGCCAGTAGGGACAGCCTCAATCAGCCCCAGCATTTT

j_call: TRBJ2-6
cdr3_length: 15
clone_size: -
d_call: -
v_call: TRBV24-1
cdr3_aa: CATARSGVGANVLTF
cdr3_nt: TGTGCCACCGCCCGGTCAGGGGTTGGGGCCAACGTCCTGACTTTC

j_call: TRBJ2-2
cdr3_length: 14
clone_size: few
d_call: -
v_call: TRBV7-9
cdr3_aa: CASSLVSGAGELFF
cdr3_nt: TGTGCCAGCAGCTTGGTGTCGGGCGCCGGGGAGCTGTTTTTT

j_call: TRBJ2-3
cdr3_length: 14
clone_size: few
d_call: -
v_call: TRBV6-6
cdr3_aa: CASSFPGFSDTQYF
cdr3_nt: TGTGCCAGCAGTTTCCCGGGTTTTTCAGATACGCAGTATTTT

j_call: TRBJ1-5
cdr3_length: 15
clone_size: -
d_call: -
v_call: TRBV12-3/TRBV12-4
cdr3_aa: CASSGFTYSNQPQHF
cdr3_nt: TGTGCCAGCAGTGGATTTACCTATAGCAATCAGCCCCAGCATTTT

j_call: TRBJ1-6
cdr3_length: 15
clone_size: -
d_call: TRBD1
v_call: TRBV30
cdr3_aa: CAWRPGQGVVTPLHF
cdr3_nt: TGTGCCTGGAGACCGGGACAGGGGGTGGTAACTCCCCTCCACTTT

j_call: TRBJ1-1
cdr3_length: 12
clone_size: -
d_call: -
v_call: TRBV30
cdr3_aa: CAWSKGRYEAFF
cdr3_nt: TGTGCCTGGAGTAAAGGTCGGTATGAAGCTTTCTTT

j_call: TRBJ2-1
cdr3_length: 17
clone_size: few
d_call: TRBD2
v_call: TRBV24-1
cdr3_aa: CATSDIKTSGAYNEQFF
cdr3_nt: TGTGCCACCAGTGACATAAAGACTAGCGGGGCTTACAATGAGCAGTTCTTC

j_call: TRBJ2-7
cdr3_length: 11
clone_size: -
d_call: -
v_call: TRBV11-2
cdr3_aa: CASSLGSVFYF
cdr3_nt: TGTGCCAGCAGCTTGGGGTCGGTCTTCTACTTC

j_call: TRBJ1-1
cdr3_length: 12
clone_size: -
d_call: -
v_call: TRBV7-9
cdr3_aa: CASSRRVTEAFF
cdr3_nt: TGTGCCAGCAGCCGAAGGGTCACTGAAGCTTTCTTT

j_call: TRBJ1-4
cdr3_length: 14
clone_size: few
d_call: -
v_call: TRBV12-3/TRBV12-4
cdr3_aa: CASRPTGPIEKLFF
cdr3_nt: TGTGCCAGCAGGCCGACGGGCCCCATTGAAAAACTGTTTTTT

j_call: TRBJ2-7
cdr3_length: 11
clone_size: medium-sized
d_call: -
v_call: TRBV27
cdr3_aa: CASSSGYEQYF
cdr3_nt: TGTGCCAGCAGTTCTGGCTACGAGCAGTACTTC

j_call: TRBJ2-1
cdr3_length: 15
clone_size: -
d_call: TRBD2
v_call: TRBV20-1
cdr3_aa: CSAGSGLAGGNEQFF
cdr3_nt: TGCAGTGCTGGCTCTGGGCTAGCGGGAGGGAATGAGCAGTTCTTC

j_call: TRBJ2-1
cdr3_length: 15
clone_size: -
d_call: TRBD2
v_call: TRBV7-6
cdr3_aa: CASHAGTRTLNEQFF
cdr3_nt: TGTGCCAGCCACGCCGGGACTAGGACTCTTAATGAGCAGTTCTTC

j_call: TRBJ1-5
cdr3_length: 13
clone_size: few
d_call: TRBD1
v_call: TRBV27
cdr3_aa: CASSLTQGTPQHF
cdr3_nt: TGTGCCAGCAGTTTAACACAGGGGACGCCCCAGCATTTT

j_call: TRBJ1-1
cdr3_length: 15
clone_size: -
d_call: -
v_call: TRBV15
cdr3_aa: CATSIRGRGNTEAFF
cdr3_nt: TGTGCCACCAGTATTAGGGGCCGGGGAAACACTGAAGCTTTCTTT

j_call: TRBJ2-7
cdr3_length: 16
clone_size: few
d_call: -
v_call: TRBV6-5
cdr3_aa: CASSHTPGPVPYEQYF
cdr3_nt: TGTGCCAGCAGTCACACCCCAGGCCCTGTTCCCTACGAGCAGTACTTC

j_call: TRBJ1-3
cdr3_length: 15
clone_size: medium-sized
d_call: -
v_call: TRBV6-5
cdr3_aa: CASSYSSFSGNTIYF
cdr3_nt: TGTGCCAGCAGTTACTCTTCTTTCTCTGGAAACACCATATATTTT

j_call: TRBJ2-7
cdr3_length: 11
clone_size: -
d_call: -
v_call: TRBV10-3
cdr3_aa: CAIGIGYEQYF
cdr3_nt: TGTGCCATCGGCATCGGATACGAGCAGTACTTC

j_call: TRBJ1-6
cdr3_length: 15
clone_size: medium-sized
d_call: TRBD1
v_call: TRBV19
cdr3_aa: CASKSRTGDNSPLHF
cdr3_nt: TGTGCCAGTAAGTCGCGGACAGGGGATAATTCACCCCTCCACTTT

j_call: TRBJ1-2
cdr3_length: 16
clone_size: -
d_call: TRBD1
v_call: TRBV7-9
cdr3_aa: CASSYPGTGRNYGYTF
cdr3_nt: TGTGCCAGCAGCTACCCCGGGACAGGGAGGAACTATGGCTACACCTTC

j_call: TRBJ2-3
cdr3_length: 15
clone_size: -
d_call: TRBD2
v_call: TRBV29-1
cdr3_aa: CSVEEGTSGRDTQYF
cdr3_nt: TGCAGCGTTGAAGAAGGGACTAGCGGCAGAGATACGCAGTATTTT

j_call: TRBJ1-2
cdr3_length: 16
clone_size: -
d_call: -
v_call: TRBV5-5
cdr3_aa: CASSLGPTEANYGYTF
cdr3_nt: TGTGCCAGCAGCTTGGGCCCGACAGAAGCTAACTATGGCTACACCTTC

j_call: TRBJ1-2
cdr3_length: 17
clone_size: few
d_call: -
v_call: TRBV12-3/TRBV12-4
cdr3_aa: CASSPQPPTLANYGYTF
cdr3_nt: TGTGCCAGCAGCCCCCAGCCTCCCACATTGGCTAACTATGGCTACACCTTC

j_call: TRBJ1-1
cdr3_length: 13
clone_size: few
d_call: -
v_call: TRBV12-3/TRBV12-4
cdr3_aa: CASSLREARGAFF
cdr3_nt: TGTGCCAGCAGCCTAAGAGAGGCCCGTGGAGCTTTCTTT

j_call: TRBJ2-5
cdr3_length: 14
clone_size: once
d_call: -
v_call: TRBV11-1
cdr3_aa: CASSPGGPGETQYF
cdr3_nt: TGTGCCAGCAGCCCTGGAGGACCCGGGGAGACCCAGTACTTC

j_call: TRBJ2-5
cdr3_length: 16
clone_size: few
d_call: TRBD1
v_call: TRBV6-2/TRBV6-3
cdr3_aa: CASSYSGTGGGETQYF
cdr3_nt: TGTGCCAGCAGTTATTCGGGGACAGGGGGAGGCGAGACCCAGTACTTC

j_call: TRBJ2-3
cdr3_length: 16
clone_size: -
d_call: -
v_call: TRBV7-9
cdr3_aa: CASSPEQSQLHDTQYF
cdr3_nt: TGTGCCAGCAGCCCAGAACAATCACAGCTGCATGATACGCAGTATTTT

j_call: TRBJ2-1
cdr3_length: 13
clone_size: medium-sized
d_call: TRBD1
v_call: TRBV19
cdr3_aa: CACKGTGRNEQFF
cdr3_nt: TGTGCCTGCAAGGGGACAGGGCGGAATGAGCAGTTCTTC